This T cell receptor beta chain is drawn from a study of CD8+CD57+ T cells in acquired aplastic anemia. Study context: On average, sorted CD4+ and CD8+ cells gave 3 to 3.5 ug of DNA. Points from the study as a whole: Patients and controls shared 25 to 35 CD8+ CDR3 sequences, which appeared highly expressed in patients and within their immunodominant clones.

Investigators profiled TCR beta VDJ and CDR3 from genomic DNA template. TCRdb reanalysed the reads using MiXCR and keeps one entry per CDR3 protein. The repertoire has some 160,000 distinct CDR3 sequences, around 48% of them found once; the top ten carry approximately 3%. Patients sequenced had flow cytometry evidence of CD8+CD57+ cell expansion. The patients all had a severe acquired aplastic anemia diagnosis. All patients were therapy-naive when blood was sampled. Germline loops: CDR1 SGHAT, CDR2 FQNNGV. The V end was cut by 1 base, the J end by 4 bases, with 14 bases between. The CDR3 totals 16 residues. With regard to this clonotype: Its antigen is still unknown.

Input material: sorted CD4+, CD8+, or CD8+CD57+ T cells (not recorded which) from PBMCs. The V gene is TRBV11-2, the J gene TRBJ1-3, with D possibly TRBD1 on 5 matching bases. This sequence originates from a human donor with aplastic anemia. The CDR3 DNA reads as TGTGCCAGCAGCTTAGTTGTCGGGGCGGTGGGAAACACCATATATTTT. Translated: CASSLVVGAVGNTIYF.